Listed below are T cell receptor beta chains from one sample, sequenced in a study of blood T cell repertoires in COVID-19. Using immunoSEQ multiplex PCR, the repertoire was profiled, and TCRdb retains in-frame clones only, with some absent. The top ten clones hold around 3.6% of a sample with about 250,000 clones, approximately 83% of them seen once. Material: PBMCs or T cells enriched from blood (not recorded which). The receptors originated from a man aged 45-65 years who had recovered from COVID-19. The CDR3 runs from the conserved cysteine through the conserved F or W. D genes are given only for firm matches. Expanded clones are given a class, and other clones once, few, many or no size at all.

NA,TRBV5-1,TRBJ1-5,NA,CASSEDVGGSNQPQHF,TGCGCCAGCAGCGAGGACGTGGGGGGGAGCAATCAGCCCCAGCATTTT
NA,TRBV7-6,TRBJ1-1,TRBD1,CASSSETGMITEAFF,TGTGCCAGCAGCTCCGAGACAGGGATGATCACTGAAGCTTTCTTT
NA,TRBV11-2,TRBJ1-2,TRBD1,CASSLTGVVGQSNYGYTF,TGTGCCAGCAGCTTAACAGGGGTGGTAGGACAGTCAAACTATGGCTACACCTTC
NA,TRBV2,TRBJ2-1,TRBD2,CASRIRASGGNEQFF,TGTGCCAGCAGGATTAGGGCTAGCGGGGGCAATGAGCAGTTCTTC
NA,TRBV9,TRBJ2-3,NA,CARSGTGSPGTDTQYF,TGTGCCCGCAGCGGCACGGGGAGCCCGGGCACAGATACGCAGTATTTT
NA,TRBV25-1,TRBJ1-6,NA,CASSGQVPPLHF,TGTGCCAGCAGTGGGCAGGTACCACCCCTCCACTTT
NA,TRBV10-1,TRBJ1-2,NA,CASSEAGGTLRGYTF,TGCGCCAGCAGTGAGGCGGGGGGGACCCTGAGAGGCTACACCTTC
NA,TRBV5-6,TRBJ2-7,NA,CASSFGYEQYF,TGTGCCAGCAGTTTCGGCTACGAGCAGTACTTC
NA,TRBV12-5,TRBJ1-5,TRBD1,CASGLTGGIGQPQHF,TGTGCTAGTGGTTTGACAGGGGGTATCGGGCAGCCCCAGCATTTT
NA,TRBV28,TRBJ2-7,TRBD2,CASGKSGRLSYEQYF,TGTGCCAGCGGAAAGAGCGGGAGACTCTCCTACGAGCAGTACTTC
few,TRBV29-1,TRBJ2-2,TRBD1,CSVVPRAQGAGELFF,TGCAGCGTTGTCCCCCGGGCCCAGGGGGCCGGGGAGCTGTTTTTT
NA,TRBV14,TRBJ1-3,NA,CASSQDTNRGNTIYF,TGTGCCAGCAGCCAAGACACTAACAGGGGAAACACCATATATTTT
NA,TRBV2,TRBJ1-2,TRBD1,CASSFERGLNYGYTF,TGTGCCAGCAGCTTCGAGAGGGGGCTAAACTATGGCTACACCTTC
NA,TRBV27,TRBJ1-6,NA,CAGRLKGESYNSPLHF,TGTGCCGGCAGACTAAAGGGGGAATCCTATAATTCACCCCTCCACTTT
NA,TRBV6-1,TRBJ1-1,NA,CASSEASPGRTGKNTEAFF,TGTGCCAGCAGTGAAGCCTCCCCGGGCCGCACAGGGAAGAACACTGAAGCTTTCTTT
NA,TRBV19,TRBJ2-2,NA,CASSIEAEAPTGELFF,TGTGCCAGTAGTATAGAAGCTGAAGCACCCACCGGGGAGCTGTTTTTT
NA,TRBV7-9,TRBJ1-4,NA,CASSEDFATNEKLFF,TGTGCCAGCAGCGAGGACTTTGCAACTAATGAAAAACTGTTTTTT
NA,TRBV29-1,TRBJ2-7,NA,CSVGHGATYEQYF,TGCAGCGTCGGACATGGGGCCACCTACGAGCAGTACTTC
once,TRBV6-5,TRBJ1-4,TRBD1,CASSPGTGRIKLFF,TGTGCCAGCAGTCCCGGGACAGGAAGGATAAAACTGTTTTTT
NA,TRBV5-6,TRBJ1-2,NA,CASSLDSRNYGYTF,TGTGCCAGCAGCTTGGACAGCCGAAACTATGGCTACACCTTC
NA,TRBV27,TRBJ2-1,TRBD2,CASSSLAGAVLDEQFF,TGTGCCAGCAGTTCGCTAGCGGGAGCCGTTCTCGATGAGCAGTTCTTC
NA,TRBV11-3,TRBJ2-1,NA,CASSPAWAGQSEQFF,TGTGCCAGCAGTCCCGCCTGGGCAGGCCAGAGTGAGCAGTTCTTC